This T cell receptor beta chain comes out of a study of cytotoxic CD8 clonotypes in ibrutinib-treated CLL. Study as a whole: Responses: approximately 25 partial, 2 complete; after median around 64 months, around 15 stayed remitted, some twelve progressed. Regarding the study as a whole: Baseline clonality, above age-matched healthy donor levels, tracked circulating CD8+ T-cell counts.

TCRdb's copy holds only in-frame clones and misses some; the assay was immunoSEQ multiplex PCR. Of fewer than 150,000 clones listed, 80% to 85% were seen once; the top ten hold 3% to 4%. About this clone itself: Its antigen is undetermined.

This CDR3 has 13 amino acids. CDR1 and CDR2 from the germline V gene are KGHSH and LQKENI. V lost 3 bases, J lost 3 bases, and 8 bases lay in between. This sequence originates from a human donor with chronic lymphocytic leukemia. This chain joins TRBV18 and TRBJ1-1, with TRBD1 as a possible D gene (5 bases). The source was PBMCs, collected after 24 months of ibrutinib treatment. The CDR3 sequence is CASSPDSYTEAFF. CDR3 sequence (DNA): TGTGCCAGCTCACCCGACAGTTACACTGAAGCTTTCTTT.